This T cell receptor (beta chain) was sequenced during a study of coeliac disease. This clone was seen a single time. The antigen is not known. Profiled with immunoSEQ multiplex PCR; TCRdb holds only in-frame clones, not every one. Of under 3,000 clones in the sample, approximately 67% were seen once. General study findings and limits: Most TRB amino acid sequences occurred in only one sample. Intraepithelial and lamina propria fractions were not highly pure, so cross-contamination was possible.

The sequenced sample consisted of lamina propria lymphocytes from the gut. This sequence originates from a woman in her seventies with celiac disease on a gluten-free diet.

The CDR3 loop reads CASSRAGVNSPLHF. CDR3 DNA sequence: TGTGCCAGCAGTCGGGCAGGGGTGAATTCACCCCTCCACTTT. J is TRBJ1-6 and V is TRBV27; tentatively, D is TRBD1 (6 bases). There are 14 residues in the CDR3. The germline CDR1 and CDR2 sequences are MNHEY and SMNVEV (reference sequence). Deletions cut 5 bases from V and 7 bases from J, with 12 bases between.